These 20 T cell receptor beta chains share one sample of origin, sequenced in a study of OX40 agonist ivuxolimab in advanced cancers. Data came from immunoSEQ multiplex PCR; TCRdb stores just in-frame clones and leaves some out. The sample lists tens of thousands of clones; roughly 82% were seen once. Sequenced material: CD4+ or CD8+ T cells sorted from blood, taken in a trial of the OX40 agonist ivuxolimab. The receptors were sampled from an adult with an advanced solid tumor such as melanoma, head and neck, liver or kidney cancer.

The CDR3 spells CASSGTTSGGFNEQFF. CDR3 bases: TGTGCCAGCAGTGGTACCACTAGCGGGGGCTTCAATGAGCAGTTCTTC. This rearrangement joins TRBV2 to TRBJ2-1; 11 nucleotides align to TRBD2. The germline V gene has CDR1 SNHLY and CDR2 FYNNEI. Trimming removed 4 bases from V and 6 bases from J; junction bases left unmatched: 8. This CDR3 contains 16 residues.

The V gene is TRBV6-1, the J gene TRBJ1-6; no definite D call. In germline, CDR1 is MNHNS, CDR2 SASEGT. V gave up 4 bases and J gave up 5 bases, with 9 bases separating them. The CDR3 sequence is 14 residues long. CDR3 region: CASSVYSDNSPLHF. The CDR3 DNA follows: TGTGCCAGCAGTGTTTACAGCGATAATTCACCCCTCCACTTT.

The J gene is TRBJ1-5, the V gene TRBV2; 9 bases are shared with TRBD1. The CDR3 covers 14 residues. With V trimmed by 6 bases and J by 6 bases, 6 bases remained unmatched. CDR1 SNHLY and CDR2 FYNNEI come from the germline V gene. The CDR3 DNA is TGTGCCAGCAGGGGGACAGGGCGGTTTCAGCCCCAGCATTTT. Protein: CASRGTGRFQPQHF.

Turning to this clone: The same CDR3 is also encoded by other DNA sequences in this sample. J is TRBJ2-5 and V is TRBV5-1; D gene uncertain. The V end lost 4 bases, the J end lost 2 bases, and 3 bases lay between the germline ends. CDR3 length: 11 residues. The germline V gene encodes CDR1 SGHRS and CDR2 YFSETQ. CDR3 in DNA: TGCGCCAGCAGCGCACAAGAGACCCAGTACTTC. It translates to CASSAQETQYF.

This rearrangement joins TRBV7-3 to TRBJ1-2; D not resolved. Germline V gene lookup returns CDR1 SGHTA and CDR2 FQGTGA. CDR3 length equals 13 residues. V was shortened by 3 bases and J by 7 bases, with 12 bases between the two germline ends. Here the CDR3 DNA reads TGTGCCAGCAGCTTTTCTGCCGGCGGTGGCTACACCTTC. Translating gives CASSFSAGGGYTF.

For the CDR3, the DNA is TGTGCCAGCAGCACCGGGACTAGCGGGAGTCGGAATGAGCAGTTCTTC. This gives the protein CASSTGTSGSRNEQFF. This chain connects TRBV9 to TRBJ2-1; TRBD2 matches 14 bases. The CDR3 is made up of 16 amino acids. Germline V gene data show CDR1 as SGDLS and CDR2 as YYNGEE. Germline trimming cut 4 bases from V and 7 bases from J; bases unmatched to any gene: 7.

The rearrangement uses TRBV5-1 and TRBJ2-1; 10 positions match TRBD2. Germline CDR1 is SGHRS and CDR2 is YFSETQ. The CDR3 sequence is 15 residues long. Trimming took 0 bases from V and 12 from J; bases not matched to a gene: 9. The CDR3 here is CASSLEASGSRGQFF. Written as DNA, the CDR3 is TGCGCCAGCAGCTTGGAGGCTAGCGGGAGCCGGGGGCAGTTCTTC.

The V and J genes are TRBV19 and TRBJ1-5; 7 nucleotides align to TRBD1. With 5 bases clipped from V and 5 bases from J, the junction kept 9 bases outside the gene matches. The CDR3 is 15 residues long. Germline assignment: CDR1 LNHDA and CDR2 SQIVND (reference sequence). The CDR3 region is CASSAVGGGDQPQHF. The DNA for the CDR3 is TGTGCCAGTAGTGCAGTGGGAGGGGGCGATCAGCCCCAGCATTTT. Supplemented by reference TRBV19 and TRBJ1-5, the full variable domain reads DGGITQSPKYLFRKEGQNVTLSCEQNLNHDAMYWYRQDPGQGLRLIYYSQIVNDFQKGDIAEGYSVSREKKESFPLTVTSAQKNPTAFYLCASSAVGGGDQPQHFGDGTRLSIL.

The chain uses TRBV2 and TRBJ2-7; 8 bases align to TRBD1. CDR1 and CDR2 from the germline V gene are SNHLY and FYNNEI. V lost 6 bases, J lost 7 bases, and 11 bases stayed unmatched. The CDR3 is made up of 14 amino acids. The CDR3 loop reads CASRALPGQEEQYF. The CDR3 DNA reads TGTGCCAGCAGGGCCTTACCGGGACAGGAGGAGCAGTACTTC.

V usage is TRBV4-1 and J usage is TRBJ2-5; D possibly corresponds to TRBD1 (6 bases). Per germline, CDR1 MGHRA and CDR2 YSYEKL. The CDR3 consists of 17 residues. The V end lost 0 bases, the J end lost 0 bases, and 14 bases lay between the germline ends. The CDR3 bases are TGCGCCAGCAGCCAAGATAAGGGGGACATGTACCAAGAGACCCAGTACTTC. Translated: CASSQDKGDMYQETQYF.

The chain couples TRBV27 to TRBJ1-2, with 10 positions matching TRBD1. From germline, CDR1 is MNHEY and CDR2 SMNVEV (reference sequence). V dropped 3 bases and J dropped 8; count of bases not matched to a gene: 12. This CDR3 is built from 16 residues. The DNA for the CDR3 is TGTGCCAGCAGTTTCGGGGCTGGACAGGGGGGCTGGGGCTACACCTTC. This codes for CASSFGAGQGGWGYTF.

This clone was seen a handful of times. The chain recombines TRBV7-8 with TRBJ1-5; D uncertain. CDR1 is SGHVS and CDR2 is FQNEAQ in the germline V gene. The V and J ends lost 1 base and 9 bases respectively, with 13 bases between them. The CDR3 has 14 amino acids. The chain's CDR3 is CASSLGEESRPQHF. In DNA, the CDR3 is TGTGCCAGCAGCTTAGGGGAGGAGTCTCGGCCCCAGCATTTT.

This clone appeared once. V usage is TRBV11-2 and J usage is TRBJ1-5; maybe TRBD1 (5 bases). Germline lookup yields CDR1 SGHAT and CDR2 FQNNGV. CDR3 length: 13 residues. V lost 5 bases and J 7 bases, leaving 12 bases between the germline ends. CDR3 in amino acids: CASSPGWGQPQHF. DNA of the CDR3: TGTGCCAGCAGCCCGGGGTGGGGCCAGCCCCAGCATTTT. The full variable domain, its missing parts supplied by reference TRBV11-2 and TRBJ1-5, is EAGVAQSPRYKIIEKRQSVAFWCNPISGHATLYWYQQILGQGPKLLIQFQNNGVVDDSQLPKDRFSAERLKGVDSTLKIQPAKLEDSAVYLCASSPGWGQPQHFGDGTRLSIL.

The chain joins TRBV18 to TRBJ1-1; D remains unclear. Trimming pared 4 bases from V and 3 bases from J, leaving 9 bases between. This CDR3 is built from 13 residues. The germline V gene encodes CDR1 KGHSH and CDR2 LQKENI. CDR3 loop: CASSHNGDTEAFF. CDR3 bases: TGTGCCAGCTCACATAACGGGGACACTGAAGCTTTCTTT.

The chain joins TRBV19 to TRBJ1-1, with 9 bases aligning to TRBD1. The CDR3 extends over 15 amino acids. Germline V gene lookup returns CDR1 LNHDA and CDR2 SQIVND (reference sequence). V gave up 3 bases and J gave up 1 base; unmatched junction bases: 3. The CDR3 spells CASSMGTGPNTEAFF. The CDR3 DNA reads TGTGCCAGTAGTATGGGGACAGGGCCGAACACTGAAGCTTTCTTT.

The genes are TRBV2 and TRBJ2-1; the match to TRBD2 covers 11 bases. The CDR3 sequence is 12 residues long. Germline V gene sequence: CDR1 SNHLY, CDR2 FYNNEI. Trimming took 6 bases from V and 8 from J; bases not matched to a gene: 0. Here the CDR3 DNA reads TGTGCCAGCAGACTAGCGGGGGATGAGCAGTTCTTC. Translated, it gives CASRLAGDEQFF.

The genes are TRBV19 and TRBJ1-3, with D unclear. V gave up 8 bases and J gave up 0 bases, with 5 bases separating them. The CDR3 covers 12 residues. The germline gives CDR1 LNHDA, CDR2 SQIVND (reference sequence). DNA for the CDR3: TGTGCCAGTCGAAGCTCTGGAAACACCATATATTTT. Amino acids: CASRSSGNTIYF.

The V and J genes are TRBV5-6 and TRBJ1-2; 9 nucleotides align to TRBD1. J gave up 5 bases and V 4 bases, and 6 bases lay outside the gene matches. The germline CDR1 and CDR2 sequences are SGHDT and YYEEEE. This CDR3 comprises 14 residues. The CDR3 DNA follows: TGTGCCAGCAGCCCAAGGACAGGGGAGTATGGCTACACCTTC. This translates into CASSPRTGEYGYTF.

The chain recombines TRBV4-2 with TRBJ2-2; TRBD2 is a possible D gene (6 bases). V was clipped by 4 bases and J by 6 bases, with 12 bases between them. The CDR3 length is 14 residues. From germline, CDR1 is LGHNA and CDR2 YNFKEQ. The CDR3 sequence: CASSRGVLSGELFF. Here the CDR3 DNA reads TGTGCCAGCAGCCGGGGGGTATTATCCGGGGAGCTGTTTTTT.

This chain connects TRBV9 to TRBJ2-1, with 9 bases fitting TRBD2. The V gene's germline CDR1 is SGDLS and CDR2 YYNGEE. The CDR3 runs to 15 residues. Germline trimming cut 1 base from V and 9 bases from J; bases unmatched to any gene: 8. The CDR3 sequence is CASSVRGTSSTEQFF. The DNA for the CDR3 is TGTGCCAGCAGCGTAAGGGGGACTAGCTCCACTGAGCAGTTCTTC.